These 8 T cell receptor beta chains share one sample of origin, sequenced in a study of early T cells in non-severe SARS-CoV-2 infection. TCRdb reprocessed the 5' RACE reads with MiXCR, giving one entry per CDR3 protein. The sample includes about 60,000 distinct CDR3 sequences, about 11% of them seen just once. Specimen: whole blood, collected at baseline. These receptors originate from an adult who was a healthcare worker with PCR-confirmed SARS-CoV-2 infection or an uninfected control (not recorded which).

The chain employs TRBV9 and TRBJ1-6; TRBD1 is a possible D gene (5 bases). Between the trimmed V and J ends, which lost 3 bases and 11 bases, there was a span of 15 bases. This CDR3 has 14 amino acids. Per germline, CDR1 SGDLS and CDR2 YYNGEE. This CDR3 reads CASSAGDRGAPLHF. Written as DNA, the CDR3 is TGTGCCAGCAGCGCGGGGGACCGGGGGGCACCCCTCCACTTT.

In its sample, this clonotype was seen many times. The rearrangement joins TRBV6-5 to TRBJ1-2; D ambiguous. CDR1 and CDR2 (germline): MNHEY, SVGAGI. The ends were cut back, 2 bases at V and 4 bases at J, with 14 bases in the middle. The CDR3 is made up of 15 amino acids. The CDR3 loop is CASSYRPDSGYGYTF. CDR3 coding DNA: TGTGCCAGCAGTTACCGCCCCGACTCAGGCTATGGCTACACCTTC.

V usage is TRBV10-3 and J usage is TRBJ2-1; 8 positions match TRBD2. From germline, CDR1 is ENHRY and CDR2 SYGVKD. Trimming at V came to 3 bases and at J to 8 bases, leaving 9 bases not matched to a gene. This CDR3 has 15 amino acids. The CDR3 is CAISDPGGRIDEQFF. The DNA of the CDR3 is TGTGCCATCAGTGATCCGGGGGGGCGGATCGATGAGCAGTTCTTC.

In this sample, this clonotype turned up a few times. The J gene is TRBJ2-2, the V gene TRBV19, with 10 bases that match TRBD2. The CDR3 spans 14 residues. Germline values: CDR1 LNHDA, CDR2 SQIVND (reference sequence). V lost 11 bases, J lost 3 bases, and 6 bases stayed unmatched. CDR3 nucleotide sequence: TGTGCCTGTCGGCTAGCGGGGGACACCGGGGAGCTGTTTTTT. It is translated as CACRLAGDTGELFF.

There are a few counts of this clonotype. The chain is built from TRBV5-4 and TRBJ1-1; perhaps TRBD1 as D (5 bases). Germline V gene lookup returns CDR1 SGHNT and CDR2 YYREEE (reference sequence). Trimming removed 6 bases at V and 0 bases at J, with 12 bases between. The CDR3 runs to 14 residues. For the CDR3, the DNA is TGTGCCAGCAACCAGGGACTGATGAACACTGAAGCTTTCTTT. This sequence encodes CASNQGLMNTEAFF.

This clonotype showed up just a few times. The V call is TRBV21-1, the J call TRBJ1-1; the D call in the table, TRBD1, was not verified against the DNA. TRBV21-1 is described as a pseudogene. This CDR3 is built from 14 residues. CDR3 in amino acids: CASRRGRTNTEAFF. As DNA, the CDR3 is TGTGCCAGCAGAAGGGGCAGGACGAACACTGAAGCTTTCTTT.

This clonotype was seen repeatedly, ten times or more. V is TRBV7-3 and J is TRBJ2-5, with 7 bases fitting TRBD2. The ends lost 4 bases at V and 3 bases at J; junction bases unmatched: 5. This CDR3 spans 14 amino acids. Germline values: CDR1 SGHTA, CDR2 FQGTGA. The CDR3 reads CASSSGGGEETQYF. The CDR3 bases are TGTGCCAGCAGCTCGGGAGGAGGGGAAGAGACCCAGTACTTC.

The chain joins TRBV20-1 to TRBJ1-2, with D hard to call. The CDR3 runs 11 residues. Trimming left V 3 bases short and J 8 bases short, with 10 bases between. Looked up from germline, CDR1 is DFQATT and CDR2 is SNEGSKA (reference sequence). CDR3 nucleotide sequence: TGCAGTGCTAGTAGTGGGCAAGGCTACACCTTC. The encoded protein is CSASSGQGYTF.